The clone carrying this T cell receptor beta chain occurred many times. Relying on iRepertoire HTBI primers and Arm-PCR of CDR3 regions, the team built TCR beta libraries. TCRdb reprocessed the multiplex PCR reads via MiXCR and lists one record per CDR3 protein. This sample has 450,000 or so distinct CDR3 sequences, with roughly 23% found just once. Sample time point: persistent/refractory GD, antithyroid drugs over 5 years with positive TRAb. There was RNA extracted from PBMCs, and the TCR library was made from it. It was American Thyroid Association guidelines that determined Graves' disease diagnosis. The CDR3 runs 16 residues. From germline, CDR1 is MGHDK and CDR2 SYGVNS. The ends were cut back, 4 bases at V and 0 bases at J, with 10 bases in the middle. The sample belongs to a study of regulatory T cells in long-lasting Graves disease.

Sequenced material: peripheral blood mononuclear cells (PBMCs), taken when the disease was refractory, from a patient treated with antithyroid drugs. This TCR came from a female donor with Graves disease. This sequence joins TRBV25-1 and TRBJ2-6; D gene uncertain. As DNA, the CDR3 is TGTGCCAGCAGTGCCGGGCCCAGCTCTGGGGCCAACGTCCTGACTTTC. Translated: CASSAGPSSGANVLTF.